This T cell receptor (beta chain) came from a study of early stage breast cancer tumors. Study summary: Most invasive tumors, about 70% of the 16, were ER+/PR+/HER2-. Invasive lobular carcinomas made up about 30% of the 12 ER+/PR+/HER2- tumors.

As concerns this clone: As yet, its antigen is unknown.

Profiled with immunoSEQ multiplex PCR; TCRdb holds only in-frame clones, not every one. The table has some 28,000 clones, 80% seen once. The CDR3 covers 13 residues. Germline values: CDR1 SQVTM, CDR2 ANQGSEA. The germline V and J ends were trimmed by 7 bases and 1 base, with 12 bases remaining between them. Overall study results and limits: Functional markers like CD4, CD8 and FOXP3 were missed in bulk sequencing. Comparing each tissue with blood distinguished tumor from normal in most of the 16 patients.

The sequence was collected from a person in their sixties with breast cancer. The genes are TRBV29-1 and TRBJ2-3; no reliable D call. Sequenced: blood. CDR3 in DNA: TGCAGCGCTAATCTCCCGGGCACAGATACGCAGTATTTT. Translation gives CSANLPGTDTQYF.